These 16 T cell receptor beta chains share one sample of origin, sequenced in a study of T cells in Graves' hyperthyroidism and ophthalmopathy. TCR beta CDR3 sequences were amplified from RNA transcripts. The HTBI primer set was used in a first-round RT-PCR of the TCR CDR3. TCRdb re-derived calls from the multiplex PCR reads in MiXCR, one entry per CDR3 protein. This table holds around 600,000 distinct CDR3 sequences, about a sixth found once. What was sequenced was blood. Receptors were obtained from a woman in her 30s with Graves' hyperthyroidism.

The chain combines TRBV11-2 with TRBJ2-7, with 9 bases matching TRBD2. Per the germline V gene, CDR1 is SGHAT and CDR2 is FQNNGV. This CDR3 is 16 amino acids long. Trimming cost V 6 bases and J 0 bases; bases outside gene matches: 9. For the CDR3, the DNA is TGTGCCAGCAGACATCCGGGGCGGGAGGGCTCCTACGAGCAGTACTTC. Encoded protein: CASRHPGREGSYEQYF.

This clonotype was seen a few times. The genes are TRBV12-3 or TRBV12-4 and TRBJ1-3; no clear D. The CDR3 loop spans 14 amino acids. V was shortened by 6 bases and J by 2 bases, with 11 bases between the two germline ends. The CDR3 loop reads CASRTSAAGNTIYF. DNA of the CDR3: TGTGCCAGCAGGACGTCAGCTGCTGGAAACACCATATATTTT.

A note on this clonotype: The junction departs from the called germline gene at one end, perhaps through a read error. The V call is TRBV11-2, the J call TRBJ2-5; no clear D. CDR1 and CDR2 from the germline V gene are SGHAT and FQNNGV. This CDR3 has 14 residues. The CDR3 is CASSQDELGETQYF. The CDR3, as DNA: TGCGCCAGCAGCCAAGATGAGCTTGGAGAGACCCAGTACTTC. The full variable domain, its missing parts supplied by reference TRBV11-2 and TRBJ2-5, is EAGVAQSPRYKIIEKRQSVAFWCNPISGHATLYWYQQILGQGPKLLIQFQNNGVVDDSQLPKDRFSAERLKGVDSTLKIQPAKLEDSAVYLCASSQDELGETQYFGPGTRLLVL.

The gene calls are TRBV30 and TRBJ1-1; a possible D gene is TRBD1 (5 bases). This CDR3 is built from 14 residues. V was trimmed by 1 base and J by 1 base, leaving 10 bases between them. In germline, CDR1 is GTSNPN, CDR2 SVGIG (reference sequence). Here the CDR3 reads CAWSAMGGNTEAFF. CDR3 bases: TGTGCCTGGAGTGCGATGGGGGGGAACACTGAAGCTTTCTTT.

The rearrangement uses TRBV5-4 and TRBJ2-5, with 7 bases lining up with TRBD2. The CDR3 consists of 16 residues. Losses at the gene ends were 0 bases for V and 1 base for J; bases not matched to a gene: 6. In germline, CDR1 is SGHNT, CDR2 YYREEE (reference sequence). The CDR3 nucleotides read TGTGCCAGCAGCTTGGCCTTAGGGGAGGGCCAAGAGACCCAGTACTTC. The encoded protein is CASSLALGEGQETQYF.

V usage is TRBV19 and J usage is TRBJ2-1, with D perhaps matching TRBD1 (6 bases). Germline V gives CDR1 LNHDA, CDR2 SQIVND (reference sequence). Trimming pared 4 bases from V and 4 bases from J, leaving 14 bases between. The CDR3 consists of 15 residues. This CDR3 is CASSNHDRLYNEQFF. The CDR3 DNA reads as TGTGCCAGTAGTAATCACGACAGGCTATACAATGAGCAGTTCTTC.

This clonotype was counted many times. The chain employs TRBV5-1 and TRBJ1-1, with TRBD1 matching 9 bases. The germline CDR1 and CDR2 sequences are SGHRS and YFSETQ. V gave up 4 bases and J gave up 3 bases; unmatched junction bases: 7. The CDR3 extends over 15 amino acids. The chain's CDR3 is CASSASGTGYTEAFF. DNA of the CDR3: TGCGCCAGCAGCGCGTCCGGGACAGGGTACACTGAAGCTTTCTTT.

This clonotype was seen more than once but under ten times. J is TRBJ2-7 and V is TRBV5-1; TRBD2 agrees at 9 bases. The CDR3 sequence is 17 residues long. Germline CDR1 is SGHRS and CDR2 is YFSETQ. V trimming: 2 bases; J trimming: 1 base; junction bases outside the gene matches: 10. CDR3 protein: CASSFLSQREASYEQYF. For the CDR3, the DNA is TGCGCCAGCAGCTTCTTATCCCAGCGGGAGGCTTCCTACGAGCAGTACTTC. The complete variable domain, with remaining parts taken from reference TRBV5-1 and TRBJ2-7, reads KAGVTQTPRYLIKTRGQQVTLSCSPISGHRSVSWYQQTPGQGLQFLFEYFSETQRNKGNFPGRFSGRQFSNSRSEMNVSTLELGDSALYLCASSFLSQREASYEQYFGPGTRLTVT.

This clonotype was detected many times. The gene calls are TRBV19 and TRBJ2-3; D remains unclear. V lost 3 bases to trimming and J lost 0 bases, with 10 bases between them. The V gene's germline CDR1 is LNHDA and CDR2 SQIVND (reference sequence). The CDR3 is 15 residues long. The CDR3 spells CASSIFGRSTDTQYF. Here the CDR3 DNA reads TGTGCCAGTAGTATCTTCGGAAGGAGCACAGATACGCAGTATTTT.

Worth noting for this clonotype: A much larger clone sits a single nucleotide away, making a read error possible. The CDR3 sequence is CAVSDLAGDNEQFF. The CDR3 nucleotides read TGTGCCGTCAGTGACCTAGCGGGAGACAATGAGCAGTTCTTC. The chain couples TRBV10-3 to TRBJ2-1; TRBD2 aligns across 10 bases. The CDR3 sequence is 14 residues long. The germline V gene encodes CDR1 ENHRY and CDR2 SYGVKD.

V usage is TRBV19 and J usage is TRBJ1-1; D gene unclear. The CDR3 is 13 amino acids. Trimming removed 2 bases from V and 0 bases from J, with 4 bases in between. Germline lookup yields CDR1 LNHDA and CDR2 SQIVND (reference sequence). CDR3 in amino acids: CASSILVNTEAFF. DNA for the CDR3: TGTGCCAGTAGTATATTAGTGAACACTGAAGCTTTCTTT. Full variable domain (rest looked up from reference TRBV19 and TRBJ1-1): DGGITQSPKYLFRKEGQNVTLSCEQNLNHDAMYWYRQDPGQGLRLIYYSQIVNDFQKGDIAEGYSVSREKKESFPLTVTSAQKNPTAFYLCASSILVNTEAFFGQGTRLTVV.

This clonotype was counted a single time. This rearrangement joins TRBV4-1 to TRBJ1-4; 8 bases line up with TRBD1. The CDR3 covers 15 residues. CDR1 is MGHRA, CDR2 YSYEKL, per germline. V dropped 0 bases and J dropped 7; count of bases not matched to a gene: 4. The CDR3 loop is CASSQDRQGCEKLFF. CDR3 nucleotide sequence: TGCGCCAGCAGCCAAGACCGACAGGGGTGTGAAAAACTGTTTTTT.

This clonotype was counted ten times or more. V and J are TRBV20-1 and TRBJ2-4; no clear D gene. Trimming removed 2 bases from V and 0 bases from J, with 17 bases in between. Germline V gene data show CDR1 as DFQATT and CDR2 as SNEGSKA (reference sequence). CDR3 size: 17 residues. CDR3 protein: CSARKSDPEIAKNIQYF. The CDR3 nucleotides are TGCAGTGCTAGAAAGTCGGACCCAGAAATAGCCAAAAACATTCAGTACTTC.

The chain uses TRBV10-3 and TRBJ2-1; a weak D match, TRBD1 (5 bases). This CDR3 is 15 amino acids long. V shed 0 bases and J shed 5 bases, with 11 bases lying between them. In germline, CDR1 is ENHRY, CDR2 SYGVKD. The CDR3 reads CAISESKGVDNEQFF. The CDR3 DNA sequence: TGTGCCATCAGTGAGTCGAAAGGGGTCGACAATGAGCAGTTCTTC.

This chain joins TRBV19 and TRBJ1-1; 8 bases agree with TRBD1. V was clipped by 6 bases and J by 4 bases; unmatched bases: 13. The CDR3 is 16 residues long. CDR1 LNHDA and CDR2 SQIVND come from the germline V gene (reference sequence). This chain's CDR3 is CASSPFGGQGGTEAFF. The CDR3 DNA reads as TGTGCCAGTAGCCCCTTCGGCGGACAGGGTGGCACTGAAGCTTTCTTT.

This clonotype was counted many times. The chain is built from TRBV11-2 and TRBJ2-1; 8 bases match TRBD2. This CDR3 is 15 amino acids long. Germline assignment: CDR1 SGHAT and CDR2 FQNNGV. Trimming cost V 5 bases and J 3 bases; bases outside gene matches: 6. The CDR3 here is CASSPTSENYNEQFF. CDR3 nucleotides: TGTGCCAGCAGCCCGACTAGCGAGAACTACAATGAGCAGTTCTTC.